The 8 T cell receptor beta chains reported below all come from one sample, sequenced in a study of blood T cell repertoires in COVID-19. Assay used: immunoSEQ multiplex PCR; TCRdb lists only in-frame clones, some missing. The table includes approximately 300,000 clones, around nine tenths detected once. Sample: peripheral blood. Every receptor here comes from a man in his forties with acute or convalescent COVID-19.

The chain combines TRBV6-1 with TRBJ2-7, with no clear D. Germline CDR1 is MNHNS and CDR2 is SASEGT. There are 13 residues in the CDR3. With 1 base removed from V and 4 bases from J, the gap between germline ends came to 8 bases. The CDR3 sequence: CASSEGIQYEQYF. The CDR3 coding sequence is TGTGCCAGCAGTGAAGGCATACAGTACGAGCAGTACTTC.

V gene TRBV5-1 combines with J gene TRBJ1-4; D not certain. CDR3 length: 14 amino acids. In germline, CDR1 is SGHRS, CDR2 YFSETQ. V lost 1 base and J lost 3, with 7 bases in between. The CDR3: CASSLLQPNEKLFF. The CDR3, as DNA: TGCGCCAGCAGCTTGTTACAGCCTAATGAAAAACTGTTTTTT.

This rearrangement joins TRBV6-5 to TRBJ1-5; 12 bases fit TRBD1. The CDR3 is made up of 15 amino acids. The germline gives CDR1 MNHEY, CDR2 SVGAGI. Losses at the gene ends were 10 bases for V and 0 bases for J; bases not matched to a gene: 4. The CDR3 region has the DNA TGTGCCATCGGGACAGGGGGCCCTAGCAATCAGCCCCAGCATTTT. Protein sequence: CAIGTGGPSNQPQHF.

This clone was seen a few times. DNA of the CDR3: TGTGCCAGCAGCTTTAGTTTCGGTACTGAAGCTTTCTTT. Protein sequence: CASSFSFGTEAFF. The chain employs TRBV7-2 and TRBJ1-1, with D hard to call. Germline CDR1 reads SGHTA; CDR2 reads FQGNSA. The CDR3 extends over 13 amino acids. V gave up 3 bases and J gave up 5 bases, with 10 bases separating them.

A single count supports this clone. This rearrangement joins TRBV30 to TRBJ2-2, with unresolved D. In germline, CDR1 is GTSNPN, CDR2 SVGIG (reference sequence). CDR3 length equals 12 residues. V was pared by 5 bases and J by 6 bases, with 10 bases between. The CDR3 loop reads CAWRGVAGELFF. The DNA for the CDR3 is TGTGCCTGGCGCGGCGTGGCCGGGGAGCTGTTTTTT.

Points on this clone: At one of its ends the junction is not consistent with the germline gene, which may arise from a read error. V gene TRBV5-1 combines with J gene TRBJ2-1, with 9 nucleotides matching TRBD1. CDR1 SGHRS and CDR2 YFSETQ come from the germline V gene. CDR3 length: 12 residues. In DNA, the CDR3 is TGCGCCAGCAGCGAACCGGGACAGGGTAAGATCTTC. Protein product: CASSEPGQGKIF.

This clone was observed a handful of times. The CDR3 loop is CAISERPGTSLANTGELFF. Written as DNA, the CDR3 is TGTGCCATCAGCGAACGACCAGGGACTTCCCTTGCGAACACCGGGGAGCTGTTTTTT. The chain combines TRBV10-3 with TRBJ2-2; possible D gene TRBD2, 6 bases. Trimming shortened V by 6 bases and J by 0 bases, and 23 bases separated the two germline ends. CDR1 is ENHRY and CDR2 is SYGVKD in the germline V gene. This CDR3 is 19 amino acids long.

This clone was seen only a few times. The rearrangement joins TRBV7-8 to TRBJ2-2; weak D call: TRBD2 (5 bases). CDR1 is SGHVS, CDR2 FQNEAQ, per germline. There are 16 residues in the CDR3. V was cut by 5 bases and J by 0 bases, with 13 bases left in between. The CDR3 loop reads CASSPRAGANTGELFF. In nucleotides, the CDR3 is TGTGCCAGCAGCCCTAGGGCCGGGGCGAACACCGGGGAGCTGTTTTTT.